The 14 T cell receptor beta chains in this list originate from one sample, sequenced in a study of shared clonotypes between healthy human individuals. The assay was immunoSEQ multiplex PCR, and TCRdb's table has in-frame clones only and misses some. The data show a few million clones, with approximately 95% seen just once and 0.39% held by the top ten. Sequencing was performed on naive CD4+ T cells from PBMCs. This sample's subset: CD45RA+ positively selected. All receptors derive from a man aged 18 to 30 in good health. Some clones in this sample may be carry-over from other donors' samples.

The chain has TRBV6-5 and TRBJ1-1, with TRBD1 identical over 8 bases. CDR1 and CDR2 from the germline V gene are MNHEY and SVGAGI. V lost 7 bases, J lost 5 bases, and 12 bases stayed unmatched. The CDR3 is 15 amino acids. CDR3 nucleotide sequence: TGTGCCAGCATCATGACAGGGGTTTTGGGAACTGAAGCTTTCTTT. This sequence encodes CASIMTGVLGTEAFF.

This CDR3 reads CASSFTSGTEAFF. The CDR3 DNA sequence: TGTGCCAGCAGCTTTACCTCGGGGACTGAAGCTTTCTTT. This chain links TRBV11-3 with TRBJ1-1; D is unclear. In germline, CDR1 is SGHNT, CDR2 YENEEA. V gave up 3 bases and J gave up 5 bases, with 10 bases separating them. The CDR3 runs to 13 residues. Full variable domain (missing parts from reference TRBV11-3 and TRBJ1-1): EAGVVQSPRYKIIEKKQPVAFWCNPISGHNTLYWYLQNLGQGPELLIRYENEEAVDDSQLPKDRFSAERLKGVDSTLKIQPAELGDSAVYLCASSFTSGTEAFFGQGTRLTVV.

This chain joins TRBV15 and TRBJ2-6; possibly TRBD1 for D (5 bases). V gave up 4 bases and J gave up 0 bases, with 13 bases separating them. CDR1 and CDR2 from the germline V gene are LNHNV and YYDKDF (reference sequence). CDR3 length: 17 residues. CDR3 in DNA: TGTGCCACCAGCATTGGGGCCGGCACCTCTGGGGCCAACGTCCTGACTTTC. It specifies CATSIGAGTSGANVLTF.

This clone was recorded only once. The rearrangement joins TRBV5-1 to TRBJ2-7; 7 nucleotides align to TRBD2. The CDR3 covers 16 residues. J gave up 2 bases and V 3 bases, and 11 bases lay outside the gene matches. Germline V gene sequence: CDR1 SGHRS, CDR2 YFSETQ. The CDR3 reads CASSSGAGVGAYEQYF. CDR3 nucleotide sequence: TGCGCCAGCAGCTCCGGTGCGGGAGTTGGGGCCTACGAGCAGTACTTC.

CDR3 sequence: CASSPSGAGYGYTF. Here the CDR3 DNA reads TGTGCCAGCTCACCGTCCGGGGCGGGCTATGGCTACACCTTC. The chain combines TRBV18 with TRBJ1-2, with D possibly being TRBD1 (5 bases). V was pared by 3 bases and J by 4 bases, with 12 bases between. This CDR3 comprises 14 residues. In germline, CDR1 is KGHSH, CDR2 LQKENI.

The J gene is TRBJ2-1, the V gene TRBV4-3, with TRBD2 matching 10 bases. V shed 4 bases, J shed 12 bases, and the junction held 12 bases outside the gene matches. From germline, CDR1 is LGHNA and CDR2 YSLEER. The CDR3 loop spans 15 amino acids. The CDR3: CASSPDGTSVLAQFF. CDR3 nucleotide sequence: TGCGCCAGCAGCCCGGATGGGACTAGCGTTCTGGCGCAGTTCTTC.

This clone occurred once. The V gene is TRBV28, the J gene TRBJ2-2, with 13 bases fitting TRBD2. Unmatched junction bases numbered 13, after V lost 8 bases and J lost 1 base. This CDR3 is 19 amino acids long. CDR1 is MDHEN, CDR2 SYDVKM, per germline. In DNA, the CDR3 is TGTGCCAGCGAACTCAGACTAGCGGGAGGTTTTAGGAACACCGGGGAGCTGTTTTTT. This gives the protein CASELRLAGGFRNTGELFF. The full variable domain, its missing parts supplied by reference TRBV28 and TRBJ2-2, is DVKVTQSSRYLVKRTGEKVFLECVQDMDHENMFWYRQDPGLGLRLIYFSYDVKMKEKGDIPEGYSVSREKKERFSLILESASTNQTSMYLCASELRLAGGFRNTGELFFGEGSRLTVL.

This chain connects TRBV5-1 to TRBJ2-2; no clear D. CDR3 length: 15 amino acids. The V gene's germline CDR1 is SGHRS and CDR2 YFSETQ. V dropped 0 bases and J dropped 1 base, with 7 bases sitting between them. The CDR3 here is CASSLVRQNTGELFF. CDR3 nucleotides: TGCGCCAGCAGCTTGGTTCGTCAGAACACCGGGGAGCTGTTTTTT.

The V and J genes are TRBV2 and TRBJ2-1; D is perhaps TRBD1 or TRBD2 (5 bases each). Deletions cut 4 bases from V and 10 bases from J, with 20 bases between. Germline V gene sequence: CDR1 SNHLY, CDR2 FYNNEI. The CDR3 covers 15 residues. The CDR3 protein is CASSGRLSRAGEQFF. The CDR3 coding sequence is TGTGCCAGCAGTGGGAGGCTATCGAGGGCAGGGGAGCAGTTCTTC.

The rearrangement links TRBV6-1 to TRBJ2-7; weak D call: TRBD1 (6 bases). Trimming removed 1 base at V and 2 bases at J, with 21 bases between. CDR3 length: 18 amino acids. The V gene's germline CDR1 is MNHNS and CDR2 SASEGT. The CDR3 protein is CASSEEPPEQGVTYEQYF. In DNA, the CDR3 is TGTGCCAGCAGTGAAGAGCCCCCCGAACAGGGAGTTACCTACGAGCAGTACTTC.

The chain has TRBV27 and TRBJ1-2; no clear D gene. Between the trimmed V and J ends, which lost 0 bases and 7 bases, there was a span of 15 bases. CDR3 length equals 15 residues. CDR1 and CDR2 from the germline V gene are MNHEY and SMNVEV (reference sequence). CDR3 DNA sequence: TGTGCCAGCAGTTTATCGCTGTTCCCGCGCCTTGGCTACACCTTC. It translates to CASSLSLFPRLGYTF.

The chain joins TRBV27 to TRBJ1-2; D uncertain. Trimming shortened V by 9 bases and J by 6 bases, and 23 bases separated the two germline ends. The CDR3 runs to 15 residues. Germline lookup yields CDR1 MNHEY and CDR2 SMNVEV (reference sequence). The CDR3 loop is CASSRLDARTDGYTF. CDR3 in DNA: TGTGCCAGTTCTAGGCTGGACGCCAGGACGGATGGCTACACCTTC.

The gene calls are TRBV5-1 and TRBJ2-5; D is uncertain. The V gene lost 0 bases and the J gene lost 2 bases, with 11 bases spanning the gap. The V gene's germline CDR1 is SGHRS and CDR2 YFSETQ. CDR3 length equals 15 residues. The CDR3 here is CASSLARLPQETQYF. CDR3 sequence (DNA): TGCGCCAGCAGCTTGGCCAGGCTACCACAAGAGACCCAGTACTTC.

The CDR3 reads CAISEPPGQDHTGELFF. DNA for the CDR3: TGTGCCATCAGTGAGCCACCGGGACAGGACCACACCGGGGAGCTGTTTTTT. The chain carries TRBV10-3 and TRBJ2-2, with TRBD1 matching 8 bases. The CDR3 covers 17 residues. The ends lost 2 bases at V and 3 bases at J; junction bases unmatched: 8. The germline V gene encodes CDR1 ENHRY and CDR2 SYGVKD.